This note documents a single T cell receptor beta chain sequence. Per the original data handling: From reference gene primer amplification, estimates of nucleated cell counts were derived. Sequencing was performed with immunoSEQ multiplex PCR; in TCRdb, only in-frame clones are kept and a portion is missing. V and J calls and clone size are as listed in that table; D and trimming were resolved from the DNA. The sample records some 240,000 clones, roughly 81% being singletons. This sample was taken from a study of blood T cell repertoires in COVID-19. Study information: Acute and convalescent COVID-19 specimens originated in the United States, Italy and Spain.

Germline lookup yields CDR1 LNHDA and CDR2 SQIVND (reference sequence). V gave up 5 bases and J gave up 10 bases, with 18 bases separating them. This CDR3 contains 14 residues. Those who participated ranged in age from roughly 18 to 90 years and resided in about 24 US areas. Cohorts were based on clinical histories the participants reported. This clonotype was sampled from a woman in her fifties or sixties who had been exposed to COVID-19. The sequenced sample was PBMCs or T cells enriched from blood (not recorded which). The chain uses TRBV19 and TRBJ1-5; D gene unclear. The CDR3 DNA reads TGTGCCAGTAGTCCCCGGACTCGTAGGGAACCCCAGCATTTT. Its translation is CASSPRTRREPQHF. Full variable domain (rest looked up from reference TRBV19 and TRBJ1-5): DGGITQSPKYLFRKEGQNVTLSCEQNLNHDAMYWYRQDPGQGLRLIYYSQIVNDFQKGDIAEGYSVSREKKESFPLTVTSAQKNPTAFYLCASSPRTRREPQHFGDGTRLSIL.